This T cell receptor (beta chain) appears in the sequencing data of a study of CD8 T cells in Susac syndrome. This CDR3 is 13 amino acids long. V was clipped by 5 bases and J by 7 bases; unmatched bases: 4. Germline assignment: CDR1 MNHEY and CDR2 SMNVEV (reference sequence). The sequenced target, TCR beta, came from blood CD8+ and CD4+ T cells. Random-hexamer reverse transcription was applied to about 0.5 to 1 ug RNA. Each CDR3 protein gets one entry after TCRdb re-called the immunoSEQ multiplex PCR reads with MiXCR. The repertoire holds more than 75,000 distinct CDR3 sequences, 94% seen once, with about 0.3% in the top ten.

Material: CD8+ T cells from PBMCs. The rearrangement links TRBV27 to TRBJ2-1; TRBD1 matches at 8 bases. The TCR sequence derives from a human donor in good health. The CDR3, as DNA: TGTGCCAGCAGTCCCGACAGGGGAAATGAGCAGTTCTTC. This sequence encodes CASSPDRGNEQFF.